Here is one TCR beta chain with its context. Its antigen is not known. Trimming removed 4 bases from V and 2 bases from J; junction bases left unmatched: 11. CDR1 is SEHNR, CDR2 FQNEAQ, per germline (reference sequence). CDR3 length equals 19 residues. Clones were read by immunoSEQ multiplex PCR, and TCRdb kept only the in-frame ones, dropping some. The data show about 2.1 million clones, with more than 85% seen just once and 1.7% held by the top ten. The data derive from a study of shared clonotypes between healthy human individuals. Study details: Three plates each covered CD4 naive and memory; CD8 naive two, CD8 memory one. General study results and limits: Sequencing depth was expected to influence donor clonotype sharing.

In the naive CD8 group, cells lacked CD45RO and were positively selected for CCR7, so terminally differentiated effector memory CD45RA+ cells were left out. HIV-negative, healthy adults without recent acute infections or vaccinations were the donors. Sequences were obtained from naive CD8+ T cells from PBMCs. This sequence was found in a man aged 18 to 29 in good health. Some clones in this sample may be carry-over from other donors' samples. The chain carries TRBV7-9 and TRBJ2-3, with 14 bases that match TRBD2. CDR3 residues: CASSSGLRLAGGHTDTQYF. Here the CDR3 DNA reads TGTGCCAGCAGCTCAGGACTCCGACTAGCGGGAGGGCACACAGATACGCAGTATTTT.